These 20 T cell receptor beta chains were sequenced from one sample in a study of T-cell memory formation after mild COVID-19. TCRdb reanalysed the 5' RACE reads using MiXCR and keeps one entry per CDR3 protein. The sample has roughly 550,000 distinct CDR3 sequences; roughly 22% are singletons. Sequencing was done on a sample of PBMCs or a T cell subset sorted from them (not recorded which). These TCRs come from an adult woman who had mild COVID-19 (a few samples of this study predate the infection). Cell type and time point are not known.

J is TRBJ2-7 and V is TRBV19; the D gene is possibly TRBD2 (6 bases). Per germline, CDR1 LNHDA and CDR2 SQIVND (reference sequence). This CDR3 is built from 14 residues. Trimming cost V 6 bases and J 2 bases, with 14 bases left between them. CDR3 loop: CASSPRLGAYEQYF. Written as DNA, the CDR3 is TGTGCCAGTAGCCCTCGACTAGGAGCCTACGAGCAGTACTTC.

This chain uses TRBV20-1 with TRBJ2-5; TRBD2 matches 8 bases. The CDR3 sequence is 12 residues long. The V gene end was trimmed by 5 bases and the J gene end by 4 bases; junction bases not matched to a gene: 3. CDR1 DFQATT and CDR2 SNEGSKA come from the germline V gene (reference sequence). Here the CDR3 DNA reads TGCAGTGCTGGGGGACTAGGAGAGACCCAGTACTTC. It codes for CSAGGLGETQYF.

J is TRBJ1-2 and V is TRBV29-1, with a possible D match to TRBD1 (5 bases). Looked up from germline, CDR1 is SQVTM and CDR2 is ANQGSEA. The CDR3 loop spans 16 amino acids. The ends were cut back, 1 base at V and 4 bases at J, with 19 bases in the middle. Here the CDR3 reads CSVEGYGAAGPYGYTF. DNA for the CDR3: TGCAGCGTTGAAGGGTATGGGGCAGCGGGTCCCTATGGCTACACCTTC. Drawing the rest from reference TRBV29-1 and TRBJ1-2, the complete variable domain is SAVISQKPSRDICQRGTSLTIQCQVDSQVTMMFWYRQQPGQSLTLIATANQGSEATYESGFVIDKFPISRPNLTFSTLTVSNMSPEDSSIYLCSVEGYGAAGPYGYTFGSGTRLTVV.

The chain joins TRBV12-3 or TRBV12-4 to TRBJ1-6; D unclear. The CDR3 sequence is 12 residues long. With 3 bases removed from V and 15 bases from J, the gap between germline ends came to 12 bases. The CDR3 DNA reads as TGTGCCAGCAGTTTTGGGCAGATGAGCCTCCACTTT. Residues: CASSFGQMSLHF.

The chain couples TRBV18 to TRBJ1-1; 8 bases fit TRBD1. The CDR3 has 15 residues. CDR1 and CDR2 (germline): KGHSH, LQKENI. V lost 5 bases and J lost 1; bases outside the gene matches: 6. This CDR3 reads CASSSTGGGNTEAFF. The CDR3 coding sequence is TGTGCCAGCTCATCAACAGGGGGAGGGAACACTGAAGCTTTCTTT.

The rearrangement joins TRBV7-2 to TRBJ2-1; TRBD2 matches at 11 bases. The CDR3 is 18 amino acids. Germline V gene lookup returns CDR1 SGHTA and CDR2 FQGNSA. Trimming cost V 2 bases and J 9 bases; bases outside gene matches: 15. The CDR3 loop is CASSLSRLAGSNLGEQFF. The DNA of the CDR3 is TGTGCCAGCAGCTTATCAAGACTAGCGGGAAGTAATTTGGGTGAGCAGTTCTTC.

The chain couples TRBV25-1 to TRBJ1-6; D not resolved. The CDR3 loop spans 15 amino acids. Trimming took off 0 bases at V and 7 bases at J, with 10 bases between the two ends. Germline V gives CDR1 MGHDK, CDR2 SYGVNS. In DNA, the CDR3 is TGTGCCAGCAGTGAATACAAACGGTCCAATTCACCCCTCCACTTT. Its protein product is CASSEYKRSNSPLHF.

V and J are TRBV11-2 and TRBJ2-5, with D maybe TRBD2 (5 bases). Between the trimmed V and J ends, which lost 0 bases and 5 bases, there was a span of 13 bases. Germline CDR1 and CDR2: SGHAT and FQNNGV. The CDR3 runs 15 residues. CDR3: CASSLDMGSGETQYF. DNA for the CDR3: TGTGCCAGCAGCTTAGATATGGGGTCGGGGGAGACCCAGTACTTC. The whole variable domain, filled in from reference TRBV11-2 and TRBJ2-5, reads EAGVAQSPRYKIIEKRQSVAFWCNPISGHATLYWYQQILGQGPKLLIQFQNNGVVDDSQLPKDRFSAERLKGVDSTLKIQPAKLEDSAVYLCASSLDMGSGETQYFGPGTRLLVL.

This clonotype was found a few times. The chain links TRBV7-9 to TRBJ2-1; 8 bases are shared with TRBD1. CDR3 size: 16 residues. Germline CDR1 reads SEHNR; CDR2 reads FQNEAQ (reference sequence). The V segment lost 8 bases and the J segment 4 bases; nucleotides outside the gene matches: 13. The CDR3 bases are TGTGCCAGCTCGCCAAGTCCGGGACAGGTATACAATGAGCAGTTCTTC. It yields the protein CASSPSPGQVYNEQFF.

This clonotype showed up just a few times. The V gene is TRBV10-3, the J gene TRBJ2-7, with a possible D match to TRBD2 (7 bases). Trimming removed 4 bases at V and 5 bases at J, with 15 bases between. CDR1 and CDR2 from the germline V gene are ENHRY and SYGVKD. This CDR3 has 14 residues. The CDR3: CAISVWQGRDEQYF. The CDR3 DNA follows: TGTGCCATCAGTGTGTGGCAGGGGAGGGACGAGCAGTACTTC.

The chain carries TRBV7-9 and TRBJ2-7; D possibly corresponds to TRBD2 (5 bases). V gave up 3 bases and J gave up 6 bases, with 21 bases separating them. The CDR3 is 16 residues long. Germline assignment: CDR1 SEHNR and CDR2 FQNEAQ (reference sequence). The CDR3 DNA follows: TGTGCCAGCAGCTTTGTGGTTGTTGAGGGCGACTTCGAGCAGTACTTC. This translates into CASSFVVVEGDFEQYF.

The DNA for the CDR3 is TGTGCCAGTAGTCACCGGGACGGCAGCAATCAGCCCCAGCATTTT. It translates to CASSHRDGSNQPQHF. The chain uses TRBV19 and TRBJ1-5; tentatively, D is TRBD1 (5 bases). From germline, CDR1 is LNHDA and CDR2 SQIVND (reference sequence). V dropped 5 bases and J dropped 1 base, with 12 bases sitting between them. The CDR3 runs 15 residues. The full variable domain, completed using reference TRBV19 and TRBJ1-5, is DGGITQSPKYLFRKEGQNVTLSCEQNLNHDAMYWYRQDPGQGLRLIYYSQIVNDFQKGDIAEGYSVSREKKESFPLTVTSAQKNPTAFYLCASSHRDGSNQPQHFGDGTRLSIL.

V is TRBV12-3 or TRBV12-4 and J is TRBJ1-1; D call uncertain. CDR3 length: 14 amino acids. Trimming pared 5 bases from V and 2 bases from J, leaving 12 bases between. Here the CDR3 reads CASSSQTPNTEAFF. The DNA of the CDR3 is TGTGCCAGCAGTAGCCAGACACCCAACACTGAAGCTTTCTTT.

V usage is TRBV18 and J usage is TRBJ2-7; perhaps TRBD1 as D (6 bases). Germline loops: CDR1 KGHSH, CDR2 LQKENI. The CDR3 has 16 residues. Trimming pared 4 bases from V and 4 bases from J, leaving 20 bases between. CDR3 bases: TGTGCCAGCTCACAAGGTCTGACAGGACCCGGATACGAGCAGTACTTC. Encoded protein: CASSQGLTGPGYEQYF.

This clonotype was detected many times. The CDR3 bases are TGTGCCAGCAGCCCTGCTACTAGCGGGAGAGGTGGCGGGGAGCTGTTTTTT. Translating it yields CASSPATSGRGGGELFF. The chain joins TRBV4-2 to TRBJ2-2; 11 bases fit TRBD2. There are 17 residues in the CDR3. J gave up 7 bases and V 4 bases, and 11 bases lay outside the gene matches. The germline V gene has CDR1 LGHNA and CDR2 YNFKEQ.

The V and J genes are TRBV7-8 and TRBJ2-2; weak D call: TRBD1 (6 bases). The CDR3 loop spans 17 amino acids. The germline gives CDR1 SGHVS, CDR2 FQNEAQ. The ends were cut back, 5 bases at V and 2 bases at J, with 18 bases in the middle. CDR3 sequence reads: CASSPGRGGANTGELFF. CDR3 DNA: TGTGCCAGCAGCCCGGGACGTGGGGGCGCAAACACCGGGGAGCTGTTTTTT. Full variable domain (rest looked up from reference TRBV7-8 and TRBJ2-2): GAGVSQSPRYKVAKRGQDVALRCDPISGHVSLFWYQQALGQGPEFLTYFQNEAQLDKSGLPSDRFFAERPEGSVSTLKIQRTQQEDSAVYLCASSPGRGGANTGELFFGEGSRLTVL.

This clonotype was detected only a few times. This chain uses TRBV6-1 with TRBJ1-1; maybe TRBD1 (5 bases). Trimming left V 5 bases short and J 6 bases short, with 19 bases between. Germline CDR1 MNHNS, CDR2 SASEGT. CDR3 length: 15 amino acids. The CDR3 nucleotides read TGTGCCAGCAGTCCTTGGGGGGTGGGTCAGGCTGAAGCTTTCTTT. It codes for CASSPWGVGQAEAFF.

This chain links TRBV18 with TRBJ1-1, with D uncertain. V was clipped by 3 bases and J by 2 bases, with 13 bases between them. Germline CDR1 is KGHSH and CDR2 is LQKENI. The CDR3 sequence is 15 residues long. This chain's CDR3 is CASSPRNLENTEAFF. CDR3 in DNA: TGTGCCAGCTCACCTCGAAATCTTGAAAACACTGAAGCTTTCTTT.

V and J are TRBV5-4 and TRBJ2-3; D remains ambiguous. This CDR3 has 14 amino acids. V lost 5 bases to trimming and J lost 0 bases, with 10 bases between them. The germline gives CDR1 SGHNT, CDR2 YYREEE (reference sequence). The CDR3 spells CASSRTPSTDTQYF. CDR3 bases: TGTGCCAGCAGTAGGACCCCTAGCACAGATACGCAGTATTTT.

This clonotype was seen a handful of times. V usage is TRBV19 and J usage is TRBJ1-5; D gene ambiguous. CDR1 is LNHDA and CDR2 is SQIVND in the germline V gene (reference sequence). Trimming removed 4 bases from V and 0 bases from J, with 4 bases in between. The CDR3 totals 13 residues. CDR3: CASSKDSNQPQHF. CDR3 coding DNA: TGTGCCAGTAGTAAGGATAGCAATCAGCCCCAGCATTTT.